This TCR beta chain derives from a study of shared clonotypes between healthy human individuals. At the level of the study: Donors had three CD4 naive, three CD4 memory, two CD8 naive and one CD8 memory plate apiece.

The V gene lost 3 bases and the J gene lost 0 bases, with 8 bases spanning the gap. This CDR3 region has 14 residues. Germline V lookup: CDR1 MNHNY, CDR2 SVGAGI (reference sequence). Study-level results: Depth of sequencing was expected to influence donor clonotype sharing.

The table came from immunoSEQ multiplex PCR; TCRdb's copy has only in-frame clones and leaves some out. The data show some 2,500,000 clones, with just under 95% seen just once and about 0.41% held by the top ten. A remark on this clone: What it recognizes is unknown.

Sequencing used naive CD4+ T cells from PBMCs. Subset given: CD45RA+ positively selected. This chain connects TRBV6-6 to TRBJ1-2; D ambiguous. The receptor was derived from a man younger than 30 in good health. Some clones in this sample may be carry-over from other donors' samples. The DNA of the CDR3 is TGTGCCAGCAGTTATGAGGGTACTAACTATGGCTACACCTTC. The encoded protein is CASSYEGTNYGYTF.